Listed here are 26 T cell receptor beta chains from one sample, sequenced in a study. One entry per CDR3 protein, called by TCRdb with MiXCR from the RT-PCR reads. The sample includes hundreds of thousands of distinct CDR3 sequences, 13% to 15% of them seen just once. Sequenced: memory CD4+ T cells from blood. The receptors come from a female donor in good health, serving as a healthy control.

This chain joins TRBV18 and TRBJ2-5; D is possibly TRBD2 (6 bases). There are 14 residues in the CDR3. Germline values: CDR1 KGHSH, CDR2 LQKENI. With 3 bases removed from V and 2 bases from J, the gap between germline ends came to 10 bases. CDR3 loop: CASSPGTPQETQYF. CDR3 nucleotide sequence: TGTGCCAGCTCACCCGGGACTCCGCAAGAGACCCAGTACTTC.

The chain carries TRBV18 and TRBJ2-5, with D perhaps matching TRBD1 or TRBD2 (5 bases each). CDR1 is KGHSH, CDR2 LQKENI, per germline. The CDR3 contains 15 residues. V was trimmed by 5 bases and J by 3 bases, leaving 16 bases between them. The DNA for the CDR3 is TGTGCCAGCTCAATCCAGGGTGGAGGTGAAGAGACCCAGTACTTC. As protein: CASSIQGGGEETQYF. The entire variable domain, with the rest obtained from reference TRBV18 and TRBJ2-5, is as follows: NAGVMQNPRHLVRRRGQEARLRCSPMKGHSHVYWYRQLPEEGLKFMVYLQKENIIDESGMPKERFSAEFPKEGPSILRIQQVVRGDSAAYFCASSIQGGGEETQYFGPGTRLLVL.

This clonotype occurred a few times. CDR3 nucleotides: TGTGCCAGCAGAAGGGCCGGGGGCGGGCTTTGGACCGGGGAGCTGTTTTTT. Protein sequence: CASRRAGGGLWTGELFF. The chain couples TRBV28 to TRBJ2-2, with D perhaps being TRBD1 or TRBD2 (6 bases each). CDR1 and CDR2 (germline): MDHEN, SYDVKM. This CDR3 is 17 amino acids long. The V end was cut by 6 bases, the J end by 5 bases, with 22 bases between.

At least ten counts were recorded for this clonotype. The chain employs TRBV5-6 and TRBJ1-1; 7 positions agree with TRBD1. The germline gives CDR1 SGHDT, CDR2 YYEEEE. This CDR3 region has 16 residues. V shed 0 bases and J 1 base; nucleotides not matched to a gene: 6. Here the CDR3 reads CASSLARDSQNTEAFF. CDR3 bases: TGTGCCAGCAGCTTGGCCCGGGACAGCCAGAACACTGAAGCTTTCTTT.

This clonotype has more than one count but fewer than ten. The chain joins TRBV5-4 to TRBJ2-7, with 8 bases that match TRBD1. Germline CDR1 reads SGHNT; CDR2 reads YYREEE (reference sequence). The CDR3 runs to 13 residues. Trimming removed 0 bases from V and 7 bases from J; junction bases left unmatched: 3. The CDR3 spells CASSLGTGWEQYF. The CDR3 DNA reads TGTGCCAGCAGCTTGGGGACAGGGTGGGAGCAGTACTTC.

The chain carries TRBV28 and TRBJ2-5; 7 bases match TRBD1. Trimming cost V 5 bases and J 2 bases; bases outside gene matches: 11. Germline CDR1 is MDHEN and CDR2 is SYDVKM. CDR3 length: 16 amino acids. CDR3 region: CASSPLDRVRQETQYF. In DNA, the CDR3 is TGTGCCAGCAGTCCCCTCGACAGGGTGCGACAAGAGACCCAGTACTTC.

This clonotype was seen ten or more times. The CDR3 region has the DNA TGTGCCAGCAGACCCCCCAATCAGCCCCAGCATTTT. Translation gives CASRPPNQPQHF. The chain is built from TRBV6-5 and TRBJ1-5, with no clear D. Germline assignment: CDR1 MNHEY and CDR2 SVGAGI. The CDR3 is 12 amino acids. The germline V and J ends were trimmed by 6 bases and 3 bases, with 6 bases remaining between them.

The chain links TRBV7-9 to TRBJ2-2; D not resolved. V lost 7 bases and J 2 bases, leaving 8 bases between the germline ends. The CDR3 has 13 residues. Germline V gives CDR1 SEHNR, CDR2 FQNEAQ (reference sequence). The chain's CDR3 is CASTPLNTGELFF. The CDR3 DNA follows: TGTGCCAGCACCCCTCTTAACACCGGGGAGCTGTTTTTT.

In DNA, the CDR3 is TGCGCCAGCAGCTTGGAAGGGACCGGGACTAGCGGGAGTAATGAGCAGTTCTTC. Amino acids: CASSLEGTGTSGSNEQFF. This chain uses TRBV5-1 with TRBJ2-1; 14 bases are a match to TRBD2. Germline CDR1 is SGHRS and CDR2 is YFSETQ. The ends lost 0 bases at V and 7 bases at J; junction bases unmatched: 9. The CDR3 extends over 18 amino acids.

This clonotype showed up just a few times. This chain links TRBV20-1 with TRBJ1-2; no firm D call. CDR3 size: 13 residues. Germline V gives CDR1 DFQATT, CDR2 SNEGSKA (reference sequence). Trimming pared 0 bases from V and 6 bases from J, leaving 11 bases between. CDR3 protein: CSARDYTVDGYTF. CDR3 bases: TGCAGTGCTAGAGACTACACCGTGGATGGCTACACCTTC.

The chain links TRBV27 to TRBJ2-2; 7 bases are a match to TRBD2. The V and J ends lost 3 bases and 5 bases, in that order; junction bases with no gene match: 6. Germline V gives CDR1 MNHEY, CDR2 SMNVEV (reference sequence). CDR3 length equals 15 residues. The CDR3 sequence is CASSFGGSWTGELFF. For the CDR3, the DNA is TGTGCCAGCAGTTTCGGCGGGAGTTGGACCGGGGAGCTGTTTTTT.

About this clonotype: A much larger clone is a single base away; this may be a read error. The chain recombines TRBV10-3 with TRBJ2-7, with D tentatively TRBD1 (6 bases). Trimming pared 6 bases from V and 9 bases from J, leaving 18 bases between. The germline V gene encodes CDR1 ENHRY and CDR2 SYGVKD. The CDR3 is 13 amino acids. The CDR3 bases are TGTGCCATCAGGGGAGAGATGGGACACGGGCAGTACTTC. Protein sequence: CAIRGEMGHGQYF.

This clonotype was recorded many times. The CDR3 spells CASSQDFTARFF. In nucleotides, the CDR3 is TGCGCCAGCAGCCAAGACTTTACCGCCAGGTTCTTC. The chain joins TRBV4-3 to TRBJ2-1; D is unclear. V lost 0 bases and J 15 bases, leaving 12 bases between the germline ends. CDR1 and CDR2 (germline): LGHNA, YSLEER. CDR3 size: 12 residues.

Ten or more counts support this clonotype. The chain links TRBV29-1 to TRBJ2-1; D gene uncertain. V shed 4 bases and J shed 3 bases, with 7 bases lying between them. This CDR3 spans 12 amino acids. The germline CDR1 and CDR2 sequences are SQVTM and ANQGSEA. The CDR3 sequence is CSVVPIYNEQFF. In DNA, the CDR3 is TGCAGCGTTGTCCCGATCTACAATGAGCAGTTCTTC.

Ten or more counts support this clonotype. J is TRBJ2-7 and V is TRBV7-2; 7 nucleotides agree with TRBD2. CDR1 is SGHTA, CDR2 FQGNSA, per germline. Trimming at V came to 5 bases and at J to 3 bases, leaving 10 bases not matched to a gene. This CDR3 contains 15 residues. In DNA form, the CDR3 reads TGTGCCAGCAGCCCACCGGGCGGGAGAAGCTACGAGCAGTACTTC. As protein: CASSPPGGRSYEQYF.

This clonotype showed up just a few times. The chain uses TRBV20-1 and TRBJ2-1; no definite D call. Trimming took 4 bases from V and 5 from J, leaving 3 bases between them. The CDR3 length is 10 residues. Germline V gene lookup returns CDR1 DFQATT and CDR2 SNEGSKA (reference sequence). CDR3 bases: TGCAGTGCTATCCACAATGAGCAGTTCTTC. Its protein product is CSAIHNEQFF.

This clonotype appeared many times. J is TRBJ1-2 and V is TRBV20-1, with no clear D. The CDR3 runs to 10 residues. Germline lookup yields CDR1 DFQATT and CDR2 SNEGSKA (reference sequence). V lost 6 bases to trimming and J lost 8 bases, with 10 bases between them. The CDR3 DNA reads as TGCAGTGCCCCGGGAATAGGCTACACCTTC. Translating gives CSAPGIGYTF.

This clonotype turned up a few times. This chain links TRBV7-9 with TRBJ2-2; 8 bases agree with TRBD1. V shed 4 bases and J 8 bases; nucleotides not matched to a gene: 15. The CDR3 sequence is 17 residues long. The germline CDR1 and CDR2 sequences are SEHNR and FQNEAQ (reference sequence). The CDR3 reads CASSSSGTGYRSGELFF. The CDR3 DNA reads TGTGCCAGCAGCTCGTCCGGGACAGGTTACAGGTCAGGGGAGCTGTTTTTT.

The sample holds many counts of this clonotype. The chain links TRBV9 to TRBJ2-5; TRBD2 aligns across 10 bases. The V and J ends lost 4 bases and 7 bases, in that order; junction bases with no gene match: 13. The CDR3 spans 16 residues. The germline gives CDR1 SGDLS, CDR2 YYNGEE. The CDR3 DNA follows: TGTGCCAGCAGCCTTCAACCCTCTAGCGGGAGCGGGACCCAGTACTTC. This translates into CASSLQPSSGSGTQYF.

This clonotype was detected ten times or more. This chain links TRBV5-5 with TRBJ2-7, with 8 bases that match TRBD2. The germline V gene has CDR1 SGHKS and CDR2 YYEKEE (reference sequence). The ends lost 0 bases at V and 2 bases at J; junction bases unmatched: 7. The length of the CDR3 is 16 residues. CDR3 bases: TGTGCCAGCAGCTTGGCGCTAGCGGGTAACGCCTACGAGCAGTACTTC. Translated, it gives CASSLALAGNAYEQYF.

V usage is TRBV6-2 or TRBV6-3 and J usage is TRBJ2-7; 9 nucleotides align to TRBD1. Germline assignment: CDR1 MNHEY and CDR2 SVGEGT. The CDR3 runs 15 residues. After removal of 7 bases from V and 9 bases from J, the junction contained 16 bases not matched to a gene. This CDR3 is CASTSPGQGRASQYF. The CDR3 coding sequence is TGTGCCAGCACCTCCCCGGGACAGGGACGGGCTTCGCAGTACTTC.

This clonotype has only a few counts. This chain links TRBV5-1 with TRBJ1-3; D not resolved. This CDR3 region has 15 residues. V was trimmed by 4 bases and J by 0 bases, leaving 11 bases between them. Germline loops: CDR1 SGHRS, CDR2 YFSETQ. The CDR3 sequence: CASSPVQSSGNTIYF. The CDR3, as DNA: TGCGCCAGCAGCCCGGTACAGTCCTCTGGAAACACCATATATTTT. Together with reference TRBV5-1 and TRBJ1-3, the CDR3 gives the full variable domain: KAGVTQTPRYLIKTRGQQVTLSCSPISGHRSVSWYQQTPGQGLQFLFEYFSETQRNKGNFPGRFSGRQFSNSRSEMNVSTLELGDSALYLCASSPVQSSGNTIYFGEGSWLTVV.

The sample holds many counts of this clonotype. V and J are TRBV7-2 and TRBJ1-5; D is unclear. Germline V gives CDR1 SGHTA, CDR2 FQGNSA. V dropped 1 base and J dropped 0 bases, with 7 bases sitting between them. The CDR3 is 15 residues long. CDR3 residues: CASSLGRVSNQPQHF. The DNA for the CDR3 is TGTGCCAGCAGCTTAGGAAGGGTTAGCAATCAGCCCCAGCATTTT. The whole variable domain, remainder taken from reference TRBV7-2 and TRBJ1-5, is GAGVSQSPSNKVTEKGKDVELRCDPISGHTALYWYRQSLGQGLEFLIYFQGNSAPDKSGLPSDRFSAERTGGSVSTLTIQRTQQEDSAVYLCASSLGRVSNQPQHFGDGTRLSIL.

The V gene is TRBV7-9, the J gene TRBJ1-1, with D unresolved. CDR3 length equals 16 residues. The V end lost 5 bases, the J end lost 0 bases, and 16 bases lay between the germline ends. From germline, CDR1 is SEHNR and CDR2 FQNEAQ (reference sequence). The CDR3 loop is CASSPQTRTMNTEAFF. CDR3 DNA sequence: TGTGCCAGCAGCCCTCAGACAAGAACAATGAACACTGAAGCTTTCTTT.

This chain joins TRBV7-9 and TRBJ1-3; the match to TRBD1 covers 9 bases. J gave up 2 bases and V 2 bases, and 7 bases lay outside the gene matches. Germline V gene sequence: CDR1 SEHNR, CDR2 FQNEAQ (reference sequence). This CDR3 has 17 residues. The CDR3 sequence: CASSLIGTGFPGNTIYF. CDR3 bases: TGTGCCAGCAGCTTAATAGGGACAGGGTTCCCTGGAAACACCATATATTTT.

The CDR3 DNA reads as TGTGCCAGCAGCTTATTGGGGTGGGTCGCCGGGGAGCTGTTTTTT. It specifies CASSLLGWVAGELFF. The chain uses TRBV7-2 and TRBJ2-2; the D is unclear. The V and J ends lost 2 bases and 6 bases respectively, with 13 bases between them. CDR1 is SGHTA, CDR2 FQGNSA, per germline. The CDR3 consists of 15 residues.